The clone carrying this T cell receptor beta chain came up many times. In building TCR beta libraries, iRepertoire HTBI primers were used together with Arm-PCR of CDR3 regions. TCRdb re-analysed the multiplex PCR reads in MiXCR, keeping a single row per CDR3 protein. In the table there are about 240,000 distinct CDR3 sequences, 20% to 25% of which are singletons. This sample is part of a study of regulatory T cells in long-lasting Graves disease. Time point here: newly diagnosed GD, antithyroid drugs for less than 3 months. RNA isolated from PBMCs was used to make the TCR library. This receptor was identified in a female donor with Graves disease. Source: peripheral blood mononuclear cells (PBMCs), taken at new diagnosis, from a patient treated with antithyroid drugs.

CDR3 residues: CAWSEGLGPNEQFF. Written as DNA, the CDR3 is TGTGCCTGGAGTGAGGGACTAGGACCCAATGAGCAGTTCTTC. The chain recombines TRBV30 with TRBJ2-1, with 8 bases identical to TRBD2. Per the germline V gene, CDR1 is GTSNPN and CDR2 is SVGIG (reference sequence). This CDR3 region has 14 residues. The V gene end was trimmed by 1 base and the J gene end by 6 bases; junction bases not matched to a gene: 5.